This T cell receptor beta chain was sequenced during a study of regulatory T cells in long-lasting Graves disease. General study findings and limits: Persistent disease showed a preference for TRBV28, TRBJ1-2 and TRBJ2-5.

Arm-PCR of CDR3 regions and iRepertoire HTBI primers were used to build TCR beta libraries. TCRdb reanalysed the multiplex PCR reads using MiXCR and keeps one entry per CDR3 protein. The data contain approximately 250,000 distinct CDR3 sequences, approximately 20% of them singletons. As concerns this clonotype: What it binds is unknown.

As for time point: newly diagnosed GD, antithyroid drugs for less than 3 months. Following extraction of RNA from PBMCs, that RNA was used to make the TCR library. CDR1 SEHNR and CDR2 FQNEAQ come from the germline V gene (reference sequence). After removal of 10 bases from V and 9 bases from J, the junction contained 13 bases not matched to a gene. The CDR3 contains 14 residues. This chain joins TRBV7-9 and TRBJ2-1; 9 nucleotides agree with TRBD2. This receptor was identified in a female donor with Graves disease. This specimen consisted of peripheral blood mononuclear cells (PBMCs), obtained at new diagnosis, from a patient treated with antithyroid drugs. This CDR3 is CATQSSGRRIEQFF. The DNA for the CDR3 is TGTGCCACCCAGTCCAGCGGGAGGAGAATTGAGCAGTTCTTC.